What follows are 10 T cell receptor beta chains derived from one specimen sequenced in a study of cytomegalovirus exposure and HLA in healthy donors. The PCR contained 60 Vbeta and 13 Jbeta primers. Method: immunoSEQ multiplex PCR; TCRdb's copy keeps in-frame clones and lacks some. The sample holds around 160,000 clones, 80% to 90% seen once. Sequencing input: PBMCs. These receptors all stem from a man aged 18 to 29 in good health and CMV-seropositive.

This chain links TRBV4-1 with TRBJ1-6; a weak D match, TRBD1 (5 bases). The CDR3 length is 20 residues. V lost 3 bases, J lost 0 bases, and 21 bases lay in between. Germline V gene data show CDR1 as MGHRA and CDR2 as YSYEKL. The CDR3 coding sequence is TGCGCCAGCAGCCACCCTAAGAAAATGACAGCGAGCTCCTATAATTCACCCCTCCACTTT. As protein: CASSHPKKMTASSYNSPLHF.

The rearrangement links TRBV5-1 to TRBJ1-6; D is ambiguous. The CDR3 is 12 amino acids. Germline-derived CDR1 and CDR2 are SGHRS and YFSETQ. V was trimmed by 2 bases and J by 7 bases, leaving 4 bases between them. The CDR3 region has the DNA TGCGCCAGCAGCTTCTTAAATTCACCCCTCCACTTT. Protein sequence: CASSFLNSPLHF.

This sequence joins TRBV18 and TRBJ2-7; D uncertain. Germline V gene sequence: CDR1 KGHSH, CDR2 LQKENI. V lost 2 bases and J 3 bases, leaving 11 bases between the germline ends. This CDR3 comprises 14 residues. The CDR3 nucleotides are TGTGCCAGCTCACCAAACAGTCAGGACTACGAGCAGTACTTC. This sequence encodes CASSPNSQDYEQYF.

The rearrangement links TRBV27 to TRBJ1-1, with D perhaps TRBD1 (5 bases). This CDR3 is 14 amino acids long. In germline, CDR1 is MNHEY, CDR2 SMNVEV (reference sequence). Trimming left V 5 bases short and J 4 bases short, with 14 bases between. The CDR3 region is CASSTPRQPTEAFF. The CDR3 DNA is TGTGCCAGCAGTACCCCCCGACAGCCCACTGAAGCTTTCTTT.

The genes are TRBV10-3 and TRBJ2-7, with 10 positions matching TRBD2. With V trimmed by 2 bases and J by 4 bases, 5 bases remained unmatched. CDR3 length: 15 amino acids. CDR1 is ENHRY and CDR2 is SYGVKD in the germline V gene. In DNA, the CDR3 is TGTGCCATCAGTGAGACTACTAGCGGGGCGTACGAGCAGTACTTC. Protein sequence: CAISETTSGAYEQYF.

The CDR3 nucleotides read TGTGCCAGCAGCGTCGGCGGGGGGCCGTACAATGAGCAGTTCTTC. It specifies CASSVGGGPYNEQFF. This chain joins TRBV9 and TRBJ2-1; 8 nucleotides align to TRBD2. The CDR3 loop spans 15 amino acids. V gave up 2 bases and J gave up 4 bases; unmatched junction bases: 5. From germline, CDR1 is SGDLS and CDR2 YYNGEE.

The chain uses TRBV5-5 and TRBJ2-1; 11 bases align to TRBD2. With 0 bases clipped from V and 9 bases from J, the junction kept 14 bases outside the gene matches. CDR1 SGHKS and CDR2 YYEKEE come from the germline V gene (reference sequence). The CDR3 totals 18 residues. The CDR3, as DNA: TGTGCCAGCAGCTTGGCTACTCTAGCGGGGGGAAATCGGGGTGAGCAGTTCTTC. Its translation: CASSLATLAGGNRGEQFF. The whole variable domain, remainder taken from reference TRBV5-5 and TRBJ2-1, is DAGVTQSPTHLIKTRGQQVTLRCSPISGHKSVSWYQQVLGQGPQFIFQYYEKEERGRGNFPDRFSARQFPNYSSELNVNALLLGDSALYLCASSLATLAGGNRGEQFFGPGTRLTVL.

The chain links TRBV5-6 to TRBJ1-6; D is unresolved. Trimming cost V 5 bases and J 0 bases, with 12 bases left between them. Germline V lookup: CDR1 SGHDT, CDR2 YYEEEE. This CDR3 region has 16 residues. For the CDR3, the DNA is TGTGCCAGCAGTTACAGAAGATCCTCCTATAATTCACCCCTCCACTTT. Translating it yields CASSYRRSSYNSPLHF.

This chain links TRBV5-6 with TRBJ1-1; TRBD1 is a possible D gene (5 bases). This CDR3 region has 14 residues. V was cut by 2 bases and J by 1 base, with 9 bases left in between. Germline loops: CDR1 SGHDT, CDR2 YYEEEE. Here the CDR3 DNA reads TGTGCCAGCAGCTTCAGGGAGGCGAACACTGAAGCTTTCTTT. Residues: CASSFREANTEAFF.

The CDR3, as DNA: TGTGCCAGCAGCCATATTCCGGGACAGGGGACAGATACGCAGTATTTT. It translates to CASSHIPGQGTDTQYF. The chain links TRBV14 to TRBJ2-3; 10 bases fit TRBD1. Losses at the gene ends were 3 bases for V and 3 bases for J; bases not matched to a gene: 6. This CDR3 comprises 16 residues. Germline loops: CDR1 SGHDN, CDR2 FVKESK.